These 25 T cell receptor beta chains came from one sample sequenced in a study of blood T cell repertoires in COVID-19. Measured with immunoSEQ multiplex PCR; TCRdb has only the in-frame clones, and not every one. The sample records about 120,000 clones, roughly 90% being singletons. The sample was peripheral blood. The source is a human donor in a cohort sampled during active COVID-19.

DNA of the CDR3: TGTGCCGGGAGACCGGGACCGCGCCAGGGGATGGCCTCACCCCTCCACTTT. It yields the protein CAGRPGPRQGMASPLHF. The chain is built from TRBV7-9 and TRBJ1-6; a possible D gene is TRBD1 (6 bases). Per the germline V gene, CDR1 is SEHNR and CDR2 is FQNEAQ (reference sequence). The CDR3 is 17 amino acids. V was shortened by 11 bases and J by 10 bases, with 30 bases between the two germline ends.

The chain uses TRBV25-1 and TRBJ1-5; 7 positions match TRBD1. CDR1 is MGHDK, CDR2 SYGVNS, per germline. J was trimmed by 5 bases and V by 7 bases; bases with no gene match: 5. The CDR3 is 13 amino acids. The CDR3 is CASKGAPHQPQHF. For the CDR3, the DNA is TGTGCCAGCAAGGGGGCCCCCCATCAGCCCCAGCATTTT.

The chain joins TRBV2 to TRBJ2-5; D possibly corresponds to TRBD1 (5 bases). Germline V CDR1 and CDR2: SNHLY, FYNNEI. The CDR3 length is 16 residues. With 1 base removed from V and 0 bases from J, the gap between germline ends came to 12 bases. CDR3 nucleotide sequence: TGTGCCAGCAGTGAAGTTAGGGGTAATAACCAAGAGACCCAGTACTTC. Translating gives CASSEVRGNNQETQYF.

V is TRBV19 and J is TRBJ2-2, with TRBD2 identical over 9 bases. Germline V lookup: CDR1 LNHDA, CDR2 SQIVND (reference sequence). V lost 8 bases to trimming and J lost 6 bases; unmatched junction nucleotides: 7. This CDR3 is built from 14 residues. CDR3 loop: CASVAGAGAGELFF. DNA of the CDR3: TGTGCCAGTGTAGCGGGGGCGGGCGCCGGGGAGCTGTTTTTT. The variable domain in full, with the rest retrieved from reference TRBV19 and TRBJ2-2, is DGGITQSPKYLFRKEGQNVTLSCEQNLNHDAMYWYRQDPGQGLRLIYYSQIVNDFQKGDIAEGYSVSREKKESFPLTVTSAQKNPTAFYLCASVAGAGAGELFFGEGSRLTVL.

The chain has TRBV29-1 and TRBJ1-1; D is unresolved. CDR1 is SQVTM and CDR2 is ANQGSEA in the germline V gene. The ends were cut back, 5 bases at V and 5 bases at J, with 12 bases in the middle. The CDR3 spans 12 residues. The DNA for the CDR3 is TGCAGCGTTTTCGGAGGAGGGACTGAAGCTTTCTTT. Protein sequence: CSVFGGGTEAFF.

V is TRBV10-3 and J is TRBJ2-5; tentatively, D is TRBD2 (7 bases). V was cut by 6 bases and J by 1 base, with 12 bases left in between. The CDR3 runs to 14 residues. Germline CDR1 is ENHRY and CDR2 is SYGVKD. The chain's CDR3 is CAIREGGTQETQYF. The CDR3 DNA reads TGTGCCATCAGAGAGGGGGGGACCCAAGAGACCCAGTACTTC.

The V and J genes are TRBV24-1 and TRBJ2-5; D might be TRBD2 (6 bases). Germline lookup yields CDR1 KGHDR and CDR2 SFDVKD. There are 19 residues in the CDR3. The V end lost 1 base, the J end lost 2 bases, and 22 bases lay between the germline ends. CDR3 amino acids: CATSDLGVVGGIRQETQYF. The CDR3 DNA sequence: TGTGCCACCAGTGATTTAGGGGTCGTGGGCGGGATAAGGCAAGAGACCCAGTACTTC.

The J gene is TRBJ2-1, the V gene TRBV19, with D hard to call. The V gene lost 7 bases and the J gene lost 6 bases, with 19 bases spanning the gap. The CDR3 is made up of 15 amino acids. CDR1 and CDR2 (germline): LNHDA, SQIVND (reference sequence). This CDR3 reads CASISSVAVTNEQFF. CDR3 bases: TGTGCCAGTATCTCGTCAGTGGCTGTCACCAATGAGCAGTTCTTC.

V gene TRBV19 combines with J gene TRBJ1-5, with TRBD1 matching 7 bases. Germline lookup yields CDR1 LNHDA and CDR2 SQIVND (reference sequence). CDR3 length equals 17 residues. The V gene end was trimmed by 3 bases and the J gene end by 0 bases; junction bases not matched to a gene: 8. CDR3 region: CASSINRGHDSNQPQHF. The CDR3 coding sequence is TGTGCCAGTAGTATCAACAGGGGCCACGATAGCAATCAGCCCCAGCATTTT.

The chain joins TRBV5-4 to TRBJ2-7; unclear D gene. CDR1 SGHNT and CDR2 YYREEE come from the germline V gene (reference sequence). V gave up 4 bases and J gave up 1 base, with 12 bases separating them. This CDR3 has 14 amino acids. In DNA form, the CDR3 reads TGTGCCAGCAGCCCAGGTACGGTATCCTACGAGCAGTACTTC. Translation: CASSPGTVSYEQYF.

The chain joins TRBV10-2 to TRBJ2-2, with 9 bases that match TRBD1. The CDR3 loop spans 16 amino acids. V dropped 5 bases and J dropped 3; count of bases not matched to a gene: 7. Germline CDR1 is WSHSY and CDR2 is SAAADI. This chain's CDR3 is CASSYLGQGDTGELFF. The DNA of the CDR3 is TGCGCCAGCAGTTACTTGGGACAGGGAGACACCGGGGAGCTGTTTTTT.

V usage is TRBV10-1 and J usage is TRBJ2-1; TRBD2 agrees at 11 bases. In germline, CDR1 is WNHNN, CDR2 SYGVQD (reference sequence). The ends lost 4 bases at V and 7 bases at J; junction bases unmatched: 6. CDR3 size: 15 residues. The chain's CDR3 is CASSGLLAGANEQFF. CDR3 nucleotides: TGCGCCAGCAGTGGGCTACTAGCGGGAGCGAATGAGCAGTTCTTC.

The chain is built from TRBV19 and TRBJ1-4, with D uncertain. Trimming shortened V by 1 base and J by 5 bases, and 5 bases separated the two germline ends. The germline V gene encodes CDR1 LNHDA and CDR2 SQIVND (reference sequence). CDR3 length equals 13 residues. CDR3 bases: TGTGCCAGTAGTATAGCGTTCAATGAAAAACTGTTTTTT. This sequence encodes CASSIAFNEKLFF.

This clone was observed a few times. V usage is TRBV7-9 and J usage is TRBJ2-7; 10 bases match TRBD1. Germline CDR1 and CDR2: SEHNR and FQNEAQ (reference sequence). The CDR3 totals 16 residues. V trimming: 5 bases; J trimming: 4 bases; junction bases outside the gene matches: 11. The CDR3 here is CASSQKGTGENYEQYF. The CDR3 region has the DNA TGTGCCAGCAGCCAAAAGGGGACAGGGGAGAATTACGAGCAGTACTTC.

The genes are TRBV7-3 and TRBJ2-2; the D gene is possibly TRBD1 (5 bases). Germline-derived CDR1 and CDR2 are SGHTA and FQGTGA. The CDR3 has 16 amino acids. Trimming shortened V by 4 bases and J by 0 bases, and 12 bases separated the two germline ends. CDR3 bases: TGTGCCAGCAGCTCTTTGGGGCAGGCGAACACCGGGGAGCTGTTTTTT. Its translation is CASSSLGQANTGELFF.

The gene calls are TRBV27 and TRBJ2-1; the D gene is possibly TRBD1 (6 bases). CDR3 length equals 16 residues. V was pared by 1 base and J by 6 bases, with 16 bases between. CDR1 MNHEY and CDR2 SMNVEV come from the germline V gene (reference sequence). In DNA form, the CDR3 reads TGTGCCAGCAGTTTATTATTACAGGGATTAAGCAATGAGCAGTTCTTC. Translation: CASSLLLQGLSNEQFF.

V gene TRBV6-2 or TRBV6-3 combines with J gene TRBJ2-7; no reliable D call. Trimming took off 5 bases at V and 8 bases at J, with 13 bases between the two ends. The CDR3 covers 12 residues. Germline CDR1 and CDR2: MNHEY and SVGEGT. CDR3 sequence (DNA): TGTGCCAGCAGTCCGTCTATTATTAAGCAGTACTTC. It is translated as CASSPSIIKQYF.

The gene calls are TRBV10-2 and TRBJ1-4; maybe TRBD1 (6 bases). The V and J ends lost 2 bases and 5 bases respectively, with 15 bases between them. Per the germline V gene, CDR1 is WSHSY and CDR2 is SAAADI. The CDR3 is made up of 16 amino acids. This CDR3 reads CASSEPRRGGNEKLFF. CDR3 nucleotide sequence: TGCGCCAGCAGTGAGCCCCGGAGGGGGGGAAATGAAAAACTGTTTTTT.

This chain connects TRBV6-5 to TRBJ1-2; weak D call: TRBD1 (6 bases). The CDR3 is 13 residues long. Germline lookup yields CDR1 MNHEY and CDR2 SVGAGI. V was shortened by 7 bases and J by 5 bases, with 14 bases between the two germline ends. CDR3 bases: TGTGCCAGCACCGCGAGAGGGGGATATGGCTACACCTTC. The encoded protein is CASTARGGYGYTF.

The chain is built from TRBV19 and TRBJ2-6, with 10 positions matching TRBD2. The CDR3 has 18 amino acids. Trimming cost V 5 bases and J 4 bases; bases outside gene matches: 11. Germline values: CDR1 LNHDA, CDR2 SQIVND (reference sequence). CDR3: CASSVVRLAGAGANVLTF. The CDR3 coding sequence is TGTGCCAGTAGTGTTGTTCGTCTAGCGGGAGCGGGGGCCAACGTCCTGACTTTC. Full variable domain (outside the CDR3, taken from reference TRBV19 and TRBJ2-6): DGGITQSPKYLFRKEGQNVTLSCEQNLNHDAMYWYRQDPGQGLRLIYYSQIVNDFQKGDIAEGYSVSREKKESFPLTVTSAQKNPTAFYLCASSVVRLAGAGANVLTFGAGSRLTVL.

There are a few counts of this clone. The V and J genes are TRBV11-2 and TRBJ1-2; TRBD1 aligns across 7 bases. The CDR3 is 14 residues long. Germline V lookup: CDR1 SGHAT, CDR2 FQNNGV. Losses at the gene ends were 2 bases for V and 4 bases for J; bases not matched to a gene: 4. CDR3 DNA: TGTGCCAGCAGCTTACGACAGGGCGCCTATGGCTACACCTTC. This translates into CASSLRQGAYGYTF.

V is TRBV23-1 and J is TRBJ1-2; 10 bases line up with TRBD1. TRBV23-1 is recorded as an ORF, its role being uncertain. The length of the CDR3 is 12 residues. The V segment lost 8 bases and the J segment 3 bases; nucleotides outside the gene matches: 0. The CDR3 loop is CASGQGDYGYTF. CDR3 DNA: TGCGCCAGCGGACAGGGGGACTATGGCTACACCTTC.

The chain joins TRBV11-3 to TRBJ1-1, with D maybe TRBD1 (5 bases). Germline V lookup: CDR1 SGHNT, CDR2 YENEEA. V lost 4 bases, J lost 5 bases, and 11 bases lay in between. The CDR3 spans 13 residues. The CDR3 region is CASSSRAQTEAFF. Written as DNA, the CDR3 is TGTGCCAGCAGCTCCAGGGCGCAGACTGAAGCTTTCTTT.

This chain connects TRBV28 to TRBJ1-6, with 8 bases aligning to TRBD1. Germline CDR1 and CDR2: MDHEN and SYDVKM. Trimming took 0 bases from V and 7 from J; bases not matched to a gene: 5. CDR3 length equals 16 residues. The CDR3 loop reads CASSLWQGADNSPLHF. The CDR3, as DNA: TGTGCCAGCAGTTTATGGCAGGGGGCGGACAATTCACCCCTCCACTTT.

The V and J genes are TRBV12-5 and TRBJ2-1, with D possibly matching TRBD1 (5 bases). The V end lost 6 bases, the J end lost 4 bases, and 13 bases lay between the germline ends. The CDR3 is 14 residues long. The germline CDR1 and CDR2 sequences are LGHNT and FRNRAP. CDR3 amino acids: CASGGRYQYNEQFF. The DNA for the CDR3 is TGTGCTAGTGGGGGGCGTTATCAATACAATGAGCAGTTCTTC.